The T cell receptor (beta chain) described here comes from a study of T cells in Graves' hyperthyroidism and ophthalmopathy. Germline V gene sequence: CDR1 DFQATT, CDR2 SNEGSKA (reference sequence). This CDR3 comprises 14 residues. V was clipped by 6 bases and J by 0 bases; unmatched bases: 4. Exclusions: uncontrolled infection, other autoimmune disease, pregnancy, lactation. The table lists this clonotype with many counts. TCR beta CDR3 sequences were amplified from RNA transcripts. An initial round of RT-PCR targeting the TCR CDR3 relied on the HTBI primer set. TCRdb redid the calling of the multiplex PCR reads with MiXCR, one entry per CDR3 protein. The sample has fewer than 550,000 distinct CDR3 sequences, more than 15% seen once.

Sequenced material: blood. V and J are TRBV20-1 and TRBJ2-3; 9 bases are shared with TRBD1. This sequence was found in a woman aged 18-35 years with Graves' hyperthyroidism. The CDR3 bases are TGCAGTGCCCCGGACAGGGGAAGCACAGATACGCAGTATTTT. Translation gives CSAPDRGSTDTQYF.